Following are 16 T cell receptor beta chains from one sample sequenced in a study of vaccination and CD4 T cells after COVID-19. Cultured CD4+ T cell DNA underwent sequencing with the Oncomine TCR Beta short-read assay. MiXCR, applied by TCRdb to the PCR reads, yields one record per CDR3 protein. This sample has 16,000 or so distinct CDR3 sequences; roughly 43% occur once, and the top ten carry about 7%. For these TCRs, the target antigens are not known. Treatment here: approximately 9-day PBMC culture with coronavirus spike peptide pools or control peptides (ViraFEST assay). The sample in question was CD4+ T cells from blood, cultured in vitro, obtained after SARS-CoV-2 vaccination. Every receptor here comes from a human donor who had recovered from COVID-19.

The genes are TRBV21-1 and TRBJ2-7; the table's D call, TRBD2, has no DNA check behind it. TRBV21-1 is a pseudogene locus. The CDR3 covers 16 residues. As DNA, the CDR3 is TGTGCCAGCAGCAAAAATATATCTGGGACTAGCGGGAGGCAGTACTTC. It specifies CASSKNISGTSGRQYF.

The chain joins TRBV28 to TRBJ2-3; 9 bases are a match to TRBD2. Germline V lookup: CDR1 MDHEN, CDR2 SYDVKM. The ends lost 6 bases at V and 4 bases at J; junction bases unmatched: 8. The length of the CDR3 is 15 residues. This CDR3 is CASSLAGVSADTQYF. Here the CDR3 DNA reads TGTGCCAGCAGCTTAGCGGGAGTGAGCGCAGATACGCAGTATTTT.

In its sample, this clonotype was seen a few times. The rearrangement uses TRBV28 and TRBJ1-2; TRBD1 is a possible D gene (5 bases). V lost 6 bases, J lost 6 bases, and 20 bases lay in between. This CDR3 is 15 amino acids long. Germline-derived CDR1 and CDR2 are MDHEN and SYDVKM. This CDR3 reads CASRPPGPEAHGYTF. CDR3 nucleotides: TGTGCCAGCAGGCCCCCGGGGCCGGAGGCACATGGCTACACCTTC.

V usage is TRBV28 and J usage is TRBJ2-3; D perhaps matches TRBD2 (7 bases). Trimming removed 3 bases from V and 2 bases from J, with 24 bases in between. Germline V lookup: CDR1 MDHEN, CDR2 SYDVKM. This CDR3 is built from 19 residues. The CDR3 here is CASSLFGGGRGTHTDTQYF. In DNA form, the CDR3 reads TGTGCCAGCAGTTTGTTTGGGGGGGGCCGAGGCACCCACACAGATACGCAGTATTTT.

The chain recombines TRBV7-9 with TRBJ1-2; D is unclear. The CDR3 totals 15 residues. V dropped 3 bases and J dropped 4 bases, with 15 bases sitting between them. Germline V lookup: CDR1 SEHNR, CDR2 FQNEAQ (reference sequence). The CDR3 DNA reads TGTGCCAGCAGCTTGGGCCAGTCCCCCGTCTATGGCTACACCTTC. Its protein is CASSLGQSPVYGYTF.

The gene calls are TRBV5-1 and TRBJ2-5; TRBD1 matches 7 bases. The junction had 7 bases not matched to a gene; V was cut back by 1 base and J by 1 base. The length of the CDR3 is 16 residues. Germline V gives CDR1 SGHRS, CDR2 YFSETQ. CDR3 loop: CASSLTEGQIQETQYF. CDR3 DNA sequence: TGCGCCAGCAGCTTGACTGAGGGACAGATCCAAGAGACCCAGTACTTC.

J is TRBJ2-3 and V is TRBV6-1; 9 bases map to TRBD2. The CDR3 length is 16 residues. V lost 6 bases, J lost 3 bases, and 10 bases stayed unmatched. CDR1 and CDR2 (germline): MNHNS, SASEGT. CDR3 sequence reads: CASRGTREGLTDTQYF. As DNA, the CDR3 is TGTGCCAGCAGGGGTACGCGGGAGGGCCTGACAGATACGCAGTATTTT.

V and J are TRBV5-5 and TRBJ2-5, with a weak D call TRBD2 (5 bases). V gave up 1 base and J gave up 7 bases, with 11 bases separating them. The CDR3 has 13 amino acids. Germline CDR1 SGHKS, CDR2 YYEKEE (reference sequence). In DNA form, the CDR3 reads TGTGCCAGCAGCTTGAGGGAGTTTCGGACCCAGTACTTC. Protein sequence: CASSLREFRTQYF.

This chain connects TRBV4-2 to TRBJ2-5, with D perhaps matching TRBD2 (6 bases). The germline V and J ends were trimmed by 4 bases and 4 bases, with 13 bases remaining between them. The V gene's germline CDR1 is LGHNA and CDR2 YNFKEQ. This CDR3 is 14 amino acids long. CDR3 DNA: TGTGCCAGCAGCCCTTGGGACGGGGGAGAGACCCAGTACTTC. It specifies CASSPWDGGETQYF.

This sequence joins TRBV5-4 and TRBJ1-4; D is perhaps TRBD1 (5 bases). Trimming cost V 2 bases and J 6 bases, with 11 bases left between them. The V gene's germline CDR1 is SGHNT and CDR2 YYREEE (reference sequence). The CDR3 length is 14 residues. The CDR3 DNA sequence: TGTGCCAGCAGCTTAAGGGCCAGGGATGAAAAACTGTTTTTT. Its translation: CASSLRARDEKLFF.

The chain has TRBV7-9 and TRBJ1-1, with TRBD1 identical over 9 bases. The trim removed 6 bases at V and 1 base at J, leaving 6 bases unmatched. This CDR3 is built from 15 residues. In germline, CDR1 is SEHNR, CDR2 FQNEAQ (reference sequence). CDR3 in amino acids: CASRFGQGTNTEAFF. CDR3 nucleotide sequence: TGTGCCAGCAGATTTGGACAGGGGACGAACACTGAAGCTTTCTTT.

The chain links TRBV7-3 to TRBJ2-3; tentatively, D is TRBD1 (6 bases). The CDR3 spans 14 residues. The germline CDR1 and CDR2 sequences are SGHTA and FQGTGA. V lost 2 bases and J lost 3, with 9 bases in between. In DNA, the CDR3 is TGTGCCAGCAGCTTACTAGGGGGAACAGATACGCAGTATTTT. Translating gives CASSLLGGTDTQYF.

Only a few counts were recorded for this clonotype. This rearrangement joins TRBV29-1 to TRBJ2-7, with TRBD1 matching 7 bases. Germline CDR1 reads SQVTM; CDR2 reads ANQGSEA. Trimming at V came to 7 bases and at J to 0 bases, leaving 6 bases not matched to a gene. The CDR3 extends over 13 amino acids. DNA for the CDR3: TGCAGCGACCGACAGGGAGTCTCCTACGAGCAGTACTTC. It codes for CSDRQGVSYEQYF.

This clonotype was seen a few times. This chain links TRBV7-6 with TRBJ1-5; D gene ambiguous. The CDR3 contains 13 residues. CDR1 and CDR2 from the germline V gene are SGHVS and FNYEAQ. Trimming shortened V by 3 bases and J by 3 bases, and 6 bases separated the two germline ends. The CDR3 coding sequence is TGTGCCAGCAGCTTTTCAGACAATCAGCCCCAGCATTTT. Its protein is CASSFSDNQPQHF. The whole variable domain, filled in from reference TRBV7-6 and TRBJ1-5, reads GAGVSQSPRYKVTKRGQDVALRCDPISGHVSLYWYRQALGQGPEFLTYFNYEAQQDKSGLPNDRFSAERPEGSISTLTIQRTEQRDSAMYRCASSFSDNQPQHFGDGTRLSIL.

V is TRBV7-8 and J is TRBJ1-6; D is possibly TRBD1 (5 bases). Trimming took off 2 bases at V and 11 bases at J, with 16 bases between the two ends. CDR1 SGHVS and CDR2 FQNEAQ come from the germline V gene. The CDR3 loop spans 15 amino acids. The CDR3 region has the DNA TGTGCCAGCAGCTTAAGAGATCAGGGCGCGCCACCCCTCCACTTT. This sequence encodes CASSLRDQGAPPLHF.

The chain uses TRBV28 and TRBJ2-7, with a possible D match to TRBD1 (6 bases). The germline CDR1 and CDR2 sequences are MDHEN and SYDVKM. This CDR3 has 14 amino acids. V was pared by 7 bases and J by 0 bases, with 13 bases between. The CDR3 reads CASIEDRSSYEQYF. CDR3 DNA sequence: TGTGCCAGCATTGAGGACAGAAGCTCCTACGAGCAGTACTTC.